What follows are 27 T cell receptor beta chains derived from one specimen sequenced in a study of Ad26.COV2.S vaccination and SARS-CoV-2 variants. Using immunoSEQ multiplex PCR, the repertoire was profiled, and TCRdb retains in-frame clones only, with some absent. The sample includes around 170,000 clones, roughly 87% of them seen just once. This material consisted of peripheral blood, taken after recovery from COVID-19. The receptors were sampled from a human donor who had recovered from COVID-19.

The V call is TRBV20-1, the J call TRBJ1-1; D is unresolved. The germline V gene has CDR1 DFQATT and CDR2 SNEGSKA (reference sequence). This CDR3 comprises 11 residues. Trimming took off 7 bases at V and 11 bases at J, with 17 bases between the two ends. CDR3 DNA: TGCAGTGGTTCATACTGGGGAGGTGCTTTCTTT. It encodes CSGSYWGGAFF.

DNA for the CDR3: TGTGCCAGCAGCCAAGAAGGAACTAGGGAGCGGTATGGCTACACCTTC. Translated: CASSQEGTRERYGYTF. The chain recombines TRBV3-1 (or the pseudogene TRBV3-2) with TRBJ1-2; no clear D gene. The germline CDR1 and CDR2 sequences are LGHDT and YNNKEL (reference sequence). V lost 0 bases and J lost 5, with 16 bases in between. The CDR3 has 16 amino acids.

The V call is TRBV9, the J call TRBJ1-4, with unresolved D. The CDR3 length is 14 residues. From germline, CDR1 is SGDLS and CDR2 YYNGEE. Trimming took off 0 bases at V and 6 bases at J, with 9 bases between the two ends. The CDR3 coding sequence is TGTGCCAGCAGCGTAGACCCCGGTGATGAAAAACTGTTTTTT. Its protein is CASSVDPGDEKLFF.

The chain carries TRBV6-5 and TRBJ1-1; no clear D. The V end was cut by 6 bases, the J end by 0 bases, with 11 bases between. The CDR3 consists of 14 residues. CDR1 MNHEY and CDR2 SVGAGI come from the germline V gene. The CDR3 DNA reads TGTGCCAGCAGGGAGATTAACTTGAACACTGAAGCTTTCTTT. Its translation: CASREINLNTEAFF.

The chain employs TRBV29-1 and TRBJ2-7, with a possible D match to TRBD1 (5 bases). Germline V gene lookup returns CDR1 SQVTM and CDR2 ANQGSEA. V was pared by 7 bases and J by 4 bases, with 17 bases between. The CDR3 has 13 residues. CDR3 in DNA: TGCAGCGCCCGGAAGGGGCTGGGGTACGAGCAGTACTTC. It is translated as CSARKGLGYEQYF.

This chain links TRBV2 with TRBJ1-3; TRBD1 is a possible D gene (5 bases). Trimming pared 6 bases from V and 4 bases from J, leaving 16 bases between. The CDR3 has 15 amino acids. The germline CDR1 and CDR2 sequences are SNHLY and FYNNEI. The CDR3 protein is CASRTAWGAGNTIYF. The DNA for the CDR3 is TGTGCCAGCAGAACCGCTTGGGGCGCCGGAAACACCATATATTTT. Variable domain in full (rest from reference TRBV2 and TRBJ1-3): EPEVTQTPSHQVTQMGQEVILRCVPISNHLYFYWYRQILGQKVEFLVSFYNNEISEKSEIFDDQFSVERPDGSNFTLKIRSTKLEDSAMYFCASRTAWGAGNTIYFGEGSWLTVV.

In its sample, this clone was seen a few times. The V and J genes are TRBV24-1 and TRBJ1-5; 7 bases agree with TRBD1. The junction had 5 bases not matched to a gene; V was cut back by 3 bases and J by 7 bases. The CDR3 length is 14 residues. The germline V gene encodes CDR1 KGHDR and CDR2 SFDVKD. CDR3 region: CATSDGQVGQPQHF. CDR3 sequence (DNA): TGTGCCACCAGTGATGGACAGGTGGGGCAGCCCCAGCATTTT.

The chain joins TRBV6-6 to TRBJ2-3; 9 bases fit TRBD2. The CDR3 has 14 residues. CDR1 and CDR2 from the germline V gene are MNHNY and SVGAGI (reference sequence). Losses at the gene ends were 6 bases for V and 3 bases for J; bases not matched to a gene: 4. The CDR3 nucleotides are TGTGCCAGCAGCGCGGGGGGGCCAACAGATACGCAGTATTTT. Amino acids: CASSAGGPTDTQYF.

The chain links TRBV6-5 to TRBJ1-4; TRBD1 aligns across 10 bases. The V and J ends lost 6 bases and 7 bases, in that order; junction bases with no gene match: 5. Looked up from germline, CDR1 is MNHEY and CDR2 is SVGAGI. The CDR3 length is 14 residues. CDR3 sequence reads: CASRAWTGGEKLFF. The CDR3 region has the DNA TGTGCCAGCAGAGCCTGGACAGGGGGTGAAAAACTGTTTTTT.

V is TRBV9 and J is TRBJ2-1; 13 nucleotides match TRBD2. This CDR3 is 15 amino acids long. In germline, CDR1 is SGDLS, CDR2 YYNGEE. V dropped 5 bases and J dropped 10; count of bases not matched to a gene: 9. This CDR3 reads CASSHTGLAGVEQFF. The CDR3 region has the DNA TGTGCCAGCAGTCATACCGGACTAGCGGGGGTAGAGCAGTTCTTC.

The genes are TRBV11-2 and TRBJ2-1, with TRBD2 as a possible D gene (5 bases). The CDR3 has 16 amino acids. The V gene lost 5 bases and the J gene lost 6 bases, with 20 bases spanning the gap. The germline V gene has CDR1 SGHAT and CDR2 FQNNGV. The CDR3 region has the DNA TGTGCCAGCAGCCAAGCCTTTGGGCAGGCGGGCAATGAGCAGTTCTTC. It translates to CASSQAFGQAGNEQFF.

The gene calls are TRBV7-2 and TRBJ1-6; D remains ambiguous. CDR3 size: 14 residues. Germline V gene lookup returns CDR1 SGHTA and CDR2 FQGNSA. V was cut by 2 bases and J by 7 bases, with 9 bases left in between. CDR3 amino acids: CASSLFDQNSPLHF. The CDR3 DNA is TGTGCCAGCAGCTTATTCGACCAGAATTCACCCCTCCACTTT.

The CDR3 DNA reads TGTGCCAGCAGCCCAAGCGGGGGGCTGGTAGAGACCCAGTACTTC. Translating it yields CASSPSGGLVETQYF. V is TRBV7-3 and J is TRBJ2-5, with 9 bases fitting TRBD2. After removal of 5 bases from V and 4 bases from J, the junction contained 8 bases not matched to a gene. The CDR3 contains 15 residues. CDR1 is SGHTA, CDR2 FQGTGA, per germline.

The chain has TRBV7-8 and TRBJ2-1; TRBD2 aligns across 9 bases. J gave up 1 base and V 5 bases, and 6 bases lay outside the gene matches. Germline CDR1 is SGHVS and CDR2 is FQNEAQ. CDR3 length equals 16 residues. CDR3 protein: CASSPGTSISYNEQFF. Written as DNA, the CDR3 is TGTGCCAGCAGCCCCGGGACTAGCATTTCCTACAATGAGCAGTTCTTC. Full variable domain (remainder filled in from reference TRBV7-8 and TRBJ2-1): GAGVSQSPRYKVAKRGQDVALRCDPISGHVSLFWYQQALGQGPEFLTYFQNEAQLDKSGLPSDRFFAERPEGSVSTLKIQRTQQEDSAVYLCASSPGTSISYNEQFFGPGTRLTVL.

This clone was detected once. A read error may produce the germline difference seen at one junction end. V gene TRBV5-1 combines with J gene TRBJ2-4; D possibly matches TRBD1 or TRBD2 (5 bases each). In germline, CDR1 is SGHRS, CDR2 YFSETQ. CDR3 length equals 13 residues. CDR3 nucleotide sequence: TGCGCCAGCAGCTCAGTACCGGGACGAGCAACGTGGTTC. It codes for CASSSVPGRATWF.

This rearrangement joins TRBV19 to TRBJ2-1; 7 nucleotides agree with TRBD1. The J segment lost 6 bases and the V segment lost 0 bases, leaving 17 bases of the junction unmatched. This CDR3 region has 19 residues. Germline-derived CDR1 and CDR2 are LNHDA and SQIVND (reference sequence). CDR3 sequence: CASSIDSLAGGATTNEQFF. The CDR3 DNA sequence: TGTGCCAGTAGTATAGATAGCCTAGCAGGGGGAGCAACTACCAATGAGCAGTTCTTC.

The V gene is TRBV25-1, the J gene TRBJ1-6; D remains unclear. Trimming removed 5 bases at V and 7 bases at J, with 6 bases between. CDR3 size: 12 residues. CDR1 and CDR2 (germline): MGHDK, SYGVNS. The CDR3 sequence: CASSLTNSPLHF. For the CDR3, the DNA is TGTGCCAGCAGTCTAACAAATTCACCCCTCCACTTT.

The chain recombines TRBV19 with TRBJ1-2, with TRBD1 as a possible D gene (5 bases). The CDR3 consists of 16 residues. Trimming removed 7 bases from V and 8 bases from J, with 26 bases in between. Germline CDR1 LNHDA, CDR2 SQIVND (reference sequence). The CDR3 region has the DNA TGTGCCAGTAACGGCCATGGAGGGGCAATCTCTAGGGGCTACACCTTC. Its protein is CASNGHGGAISRGYTF.

The J gene is TRBJ1-1, the V gene TRBV23-1; 9 nucleotides agree with TRBD1. TRBV23-1 is labeled an ORF, and its function is uncertain. The J segment lost 4 bases and the V segment lost 0 bases, leaving 6 bases of the junction unmatched. This CDR3 contains 16 residues. The CDR3 is CASSQSRGQGGTEAFF. In DNA form, the CDR3 reads TGCGCCAGCAGTCAATCAAGGGGACAGGGTGGCACTGAAGCTTTCTTT.

The genes are TRBV5-5 and TRBJ2-7; unclear D gene. Looked up from germline, CDR1 is SGHKS and CDR2 is YYEKEE (reference sequence). Trimming left V 0 bases short and J 5 bases short, with 3 bases between. This CDR3 has 11 amino acids. The CDR3 here is CASSLDHEQYF. In DNA form, the CDR3 reads TGTGCCAGCAGCTTGGACCACGAGCAGTACTTC.

This chain connects TRBV2 to TRBJ2-7; 7 bases map to TRBD1. The CDR3 runs to 14 residues. CDR1 and CDR2 (germline): SNHLY, FYNNEI. The trim removed 6 bases at V and 2 bases at J, leaving 7 bases unmatched. As DNA, the CDR3 is TGTGCCAGCAGGGCGAGGGGGCGCCCCTACGAGCAGTACTTC. Its translation is CASRARGRPYEQYF.

CDR3 nucleotides: TGTGCCAGTACCCGCCGGGCGGGAGGATACAATGAGCAGTTCTTC. This encodes CASTRRAGGYNEQFF. The chain links TRBV19 to TRBJ2-1; 8 bases agree with TRBD2. Germline assignment: CDR1 LNHDA and CDR2 SQIVND (reference sequence). The V segment lost 7 bases and the J segment 4 bases; nucleotides outside the gene matches: 9. The CDR3 totals 15 residues.

The chain recombines TRBV15 with TRBJ2-1; D unresolved. V was pared by 0 bases and J by 0 bases, with 9 bases between. The CDR3 is 16 amino acids. Germline lookup yields CDR1 LNHNV and CDR2 YYDKDF (reference sequence). CDR3 nucleotides: TGTGCCACCAGCAGAGATCTAGGTTCCTCCTACAATGAGCAGTTCTTC. Translated: CATSRDLGSSYNEQFF.

The chain recombines TRBV4-2 with TRBJ2-1; 9 nucleotides align to TRBD2. Germline lookup yields CDR1 LGHNA and CDR2 YNFKEQ. This CDR3 contains 15 residues. J was trimmed by 8 bases and V by 1 base; bases with no gene match: 6. The CDR3 reads CASSQVTSGADEQFF. CDR3 nucleotide sequence: TGTGCCAGCAGCCAAGTGACTAGCGGAGCCGATGAGCAGTTCTTC.

The sample holds one count of this clone. V and J are TRBV2 and TRBJ2-7, with 13 positions matching TRBD2. This CDR3 spans 14 amino acids. Looked up from germline, CDR1 is SNHLY and CDR2 is FYNNEI. The V segment lost 7 bases and the J segment 2 bases; nucleotides outside the gene matches: 2. The CDR3: CASTGTSGAYEQYF. The CDR3 DNA follows: TGTGCCAGCACCGGGACTAGCGGGGCCTACGAGCAGTACTTC.

This chain joins TRBV29-1 and TRBJ2-5; D assignment may be TRBD1 or TRBD2 (6 bases each). The CDR3 runs 15 residues. The V end was cut by 6 bases, the J end by 4 bases, with 21 bases between. The germline V gene has CDR1 SQVTM and CDR2 ANQGSEA. As DNA, the CDR3 is TGCAGCGTATTTACGAACCGGGGGCTCGTAGAGACCCAGTACTTC. The encoded protein is CSVFTNRGLVETQYF.

V usage is TRBV5-4 and J usage is TRBJ1-4; D might be TRBD1 (5 bases). Per the germline V gene, CDR1 is SGHNT and CDR2 is YYREEE (reference sequence). The CDR3 is 16 residues long. V was shortened by 4 bases and J by 0 bases, with 13 bases between the two germline ends. The CDR3 coding sequence is TGTGCCAGCAGCGGCGGGACGGCTGCAACTAATGAAAAACTGTTTTTT. As protein: CASSGGTAATNEKLFF.